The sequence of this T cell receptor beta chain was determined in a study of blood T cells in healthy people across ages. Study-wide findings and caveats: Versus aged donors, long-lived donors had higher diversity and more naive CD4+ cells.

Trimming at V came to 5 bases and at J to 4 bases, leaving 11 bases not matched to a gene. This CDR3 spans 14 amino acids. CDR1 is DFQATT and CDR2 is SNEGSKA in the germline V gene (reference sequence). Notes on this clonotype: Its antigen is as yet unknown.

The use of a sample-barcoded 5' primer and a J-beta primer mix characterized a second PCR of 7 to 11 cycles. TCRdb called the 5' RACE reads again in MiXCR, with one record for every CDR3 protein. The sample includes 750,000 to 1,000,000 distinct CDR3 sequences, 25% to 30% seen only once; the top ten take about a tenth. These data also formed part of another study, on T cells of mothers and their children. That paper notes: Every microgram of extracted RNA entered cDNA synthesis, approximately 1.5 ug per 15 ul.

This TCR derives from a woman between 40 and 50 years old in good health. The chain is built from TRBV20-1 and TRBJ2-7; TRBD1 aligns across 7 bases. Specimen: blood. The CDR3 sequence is CSAEIRQGTYEQYF. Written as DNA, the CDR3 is TGCAGTGCTGAGATAAGACAGGGAACGTACGAGCAGTACTTC.